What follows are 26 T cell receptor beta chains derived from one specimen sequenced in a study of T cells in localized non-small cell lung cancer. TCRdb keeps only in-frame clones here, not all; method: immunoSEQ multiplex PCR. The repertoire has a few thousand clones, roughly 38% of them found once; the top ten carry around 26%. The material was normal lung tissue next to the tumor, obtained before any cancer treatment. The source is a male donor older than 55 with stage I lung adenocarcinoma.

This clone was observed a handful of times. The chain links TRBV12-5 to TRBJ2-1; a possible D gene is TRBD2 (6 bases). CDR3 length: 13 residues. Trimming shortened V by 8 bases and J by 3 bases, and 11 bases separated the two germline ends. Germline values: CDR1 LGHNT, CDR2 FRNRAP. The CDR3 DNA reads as TGTGCTAGTACCCCGGGGGACTACAATGAGCAGTTCTTC. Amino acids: CASTPGDYNEQFF.

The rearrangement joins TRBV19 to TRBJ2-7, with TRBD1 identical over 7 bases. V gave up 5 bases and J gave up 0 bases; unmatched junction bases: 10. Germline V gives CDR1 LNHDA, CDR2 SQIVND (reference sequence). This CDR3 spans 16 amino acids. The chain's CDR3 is CASSFRGPGGSYEQYF. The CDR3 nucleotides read TGTGCCAGTAGTTTTAGGGGGCCGGGCGGCTCCTACGAGCAGTACTTC.

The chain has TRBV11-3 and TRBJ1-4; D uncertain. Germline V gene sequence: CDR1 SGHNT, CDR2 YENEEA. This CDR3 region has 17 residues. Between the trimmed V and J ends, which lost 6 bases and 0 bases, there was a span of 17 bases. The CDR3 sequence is CASRYTSDGTTNEKLFF. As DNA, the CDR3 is TGTGCCAGCAGATATACATCGGACGGGACAACTAATGAAAAACTGTTTTTT.

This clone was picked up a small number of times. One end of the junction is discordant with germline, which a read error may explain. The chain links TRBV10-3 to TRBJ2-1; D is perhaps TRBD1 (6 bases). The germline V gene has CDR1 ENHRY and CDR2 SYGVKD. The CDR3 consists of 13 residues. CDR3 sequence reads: CASSENRDNEQFF. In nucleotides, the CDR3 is TGTGCCAGCAGTGAGAACAGGGACAATGAGCAGTTCTTC.

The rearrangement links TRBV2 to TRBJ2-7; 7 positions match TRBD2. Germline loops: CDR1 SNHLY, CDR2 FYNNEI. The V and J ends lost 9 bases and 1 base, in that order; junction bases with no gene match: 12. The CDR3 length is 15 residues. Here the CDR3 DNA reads TGTGCCAGTTCTGTTGGGGCGGGGGAATCCTACGAGCAGTACTTC. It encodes CASSVGAGESYEQYF.

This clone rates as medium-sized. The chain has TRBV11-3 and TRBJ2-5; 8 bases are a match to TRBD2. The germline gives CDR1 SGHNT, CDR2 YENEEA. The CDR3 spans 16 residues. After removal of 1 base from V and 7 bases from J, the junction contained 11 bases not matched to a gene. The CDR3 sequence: CASSLGTGGSYGTQYF. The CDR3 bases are TGTGCCAGCAGCTTAGGAACGGGGGGGAGCTATGGGACCCAGTACTTC.

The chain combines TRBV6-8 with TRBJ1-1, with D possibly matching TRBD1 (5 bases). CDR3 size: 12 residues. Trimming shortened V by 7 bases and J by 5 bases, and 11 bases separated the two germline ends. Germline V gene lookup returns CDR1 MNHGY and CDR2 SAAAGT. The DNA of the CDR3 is TGTGCCAGCATCCTGGGGGGGACTGAAGCTTTCTTT. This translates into CASILGGTEAFF.

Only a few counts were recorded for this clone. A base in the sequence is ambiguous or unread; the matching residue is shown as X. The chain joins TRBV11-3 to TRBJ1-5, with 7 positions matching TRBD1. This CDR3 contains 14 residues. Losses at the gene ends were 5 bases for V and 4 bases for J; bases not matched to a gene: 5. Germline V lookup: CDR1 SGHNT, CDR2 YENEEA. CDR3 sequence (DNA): TGTGCCAGCAGCSCCGGGACAGCGAATCAGCCCCAGCATTTT. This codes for CASSXGTANQPQHF.

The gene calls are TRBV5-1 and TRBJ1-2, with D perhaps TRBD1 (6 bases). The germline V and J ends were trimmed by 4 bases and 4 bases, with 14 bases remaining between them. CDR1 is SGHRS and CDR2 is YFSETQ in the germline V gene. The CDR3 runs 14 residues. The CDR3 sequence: CASSPEGGAYGYTF. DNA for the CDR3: TGCGCCAGCAGCCCCGAGGGGGGCGCCTATGGCTACACCTTC.

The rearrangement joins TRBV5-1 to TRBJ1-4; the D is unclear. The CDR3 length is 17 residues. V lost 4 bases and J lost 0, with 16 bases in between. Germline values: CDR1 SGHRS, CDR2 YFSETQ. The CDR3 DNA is TGCGCCAGCAGCCAAGATCACCGCCCTGCAACTAATGAAAAACTGTTTTTT. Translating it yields CASSQDHRPATNEKLFF.

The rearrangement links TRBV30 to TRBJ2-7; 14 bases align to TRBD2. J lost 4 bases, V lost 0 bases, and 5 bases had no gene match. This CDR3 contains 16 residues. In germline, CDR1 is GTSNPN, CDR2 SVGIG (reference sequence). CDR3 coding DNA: TGTGCCTGGAGTGTAGGACTAGCGGGAGGAGGGTACGAGCAGTACTTC. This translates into CAWSVGLAGGGYEQYF.

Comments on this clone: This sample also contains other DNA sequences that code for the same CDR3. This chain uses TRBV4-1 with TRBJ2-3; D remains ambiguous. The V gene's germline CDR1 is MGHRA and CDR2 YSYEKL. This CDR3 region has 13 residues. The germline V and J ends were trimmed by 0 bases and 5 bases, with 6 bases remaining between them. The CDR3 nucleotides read TGCGCCAGCAGCCAAGAACGAAGAGATACGCAGTATTTT. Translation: CASSQERRDTQYF.

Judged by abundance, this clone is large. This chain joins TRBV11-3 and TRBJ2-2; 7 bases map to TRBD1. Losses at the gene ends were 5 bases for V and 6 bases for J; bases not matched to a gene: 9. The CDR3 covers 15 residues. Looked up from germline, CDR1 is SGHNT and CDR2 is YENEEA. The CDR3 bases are TGTGCCAGCAGCACTCGACAGGGTGAGGCCGGGGAGCTGTTTTTT. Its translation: CASSTRQGEAGELFF.

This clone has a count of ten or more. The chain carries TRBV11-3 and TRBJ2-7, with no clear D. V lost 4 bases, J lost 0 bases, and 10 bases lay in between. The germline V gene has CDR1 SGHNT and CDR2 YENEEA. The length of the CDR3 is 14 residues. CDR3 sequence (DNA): TGTGCCAGCAGCTCCTCCATTTACTCCTACGAGCAGTACTTC. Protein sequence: CASSSSIYSYEQYF.

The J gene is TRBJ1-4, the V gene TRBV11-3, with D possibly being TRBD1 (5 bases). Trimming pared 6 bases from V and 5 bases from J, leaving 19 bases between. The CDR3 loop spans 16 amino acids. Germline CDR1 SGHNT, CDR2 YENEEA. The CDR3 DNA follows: TGTGCCAGCAGTCCGAGTGTGGGACGGACCAATGAAAAACTGTTTTTT. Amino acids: CASSPSVGRTNEKLFF.

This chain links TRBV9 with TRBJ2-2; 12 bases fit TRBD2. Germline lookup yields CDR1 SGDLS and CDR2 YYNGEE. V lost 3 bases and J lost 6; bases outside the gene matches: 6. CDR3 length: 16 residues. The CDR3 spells CASSGWTSGAAGELFF. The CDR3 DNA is TGTGCCAGCAGCGGCTGGACTAGCGGGGCCGCCGGGGAGCTGTTTTTT.

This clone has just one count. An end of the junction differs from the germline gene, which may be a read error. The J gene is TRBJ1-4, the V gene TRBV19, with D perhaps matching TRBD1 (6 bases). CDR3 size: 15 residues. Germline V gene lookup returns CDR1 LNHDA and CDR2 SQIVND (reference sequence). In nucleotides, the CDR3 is TGTGCCAGTGCCCCATTAGGGGGGACTAGTGAAAAACTGTTTTTT. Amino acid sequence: CASAPLGGTSEKLFF.

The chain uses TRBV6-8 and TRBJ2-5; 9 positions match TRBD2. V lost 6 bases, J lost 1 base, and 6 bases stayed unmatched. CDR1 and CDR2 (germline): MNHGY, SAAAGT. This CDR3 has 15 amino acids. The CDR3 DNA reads TGTGCCAGCAGCCTGACGACTAGCGGCCAAGAGACCCAGTACTTC. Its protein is CASSLTTSGQETQYF.

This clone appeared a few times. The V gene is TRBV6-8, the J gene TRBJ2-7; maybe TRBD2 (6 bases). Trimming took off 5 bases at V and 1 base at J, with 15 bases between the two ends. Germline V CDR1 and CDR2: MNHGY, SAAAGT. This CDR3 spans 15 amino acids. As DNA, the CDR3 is TGTGCCAGCAGTCCCCGTATAGCGGTTTCCTACGAGCAGTACTTC. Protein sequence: CASSPRIAVSYEQYF.

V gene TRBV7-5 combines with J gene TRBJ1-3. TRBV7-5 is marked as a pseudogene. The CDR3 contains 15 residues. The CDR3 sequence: CASSPEGPSGNTIYF. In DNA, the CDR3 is TGTGCCAGCAGCCCAGAGGGGCCGTCTGGAAACACCATATATTTT.

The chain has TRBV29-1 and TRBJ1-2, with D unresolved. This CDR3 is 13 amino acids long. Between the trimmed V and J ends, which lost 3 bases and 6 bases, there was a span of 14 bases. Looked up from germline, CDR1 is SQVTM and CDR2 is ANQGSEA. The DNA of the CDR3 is TGCAGCGTTGAGATGAGGGCCCAACATGGCTACACCTTC. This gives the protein CSVEMRAQHGYTF.

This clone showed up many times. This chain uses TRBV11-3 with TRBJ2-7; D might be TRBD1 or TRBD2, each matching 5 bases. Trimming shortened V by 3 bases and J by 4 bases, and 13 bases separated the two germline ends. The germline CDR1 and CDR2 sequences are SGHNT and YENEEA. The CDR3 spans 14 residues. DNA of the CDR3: TGTGCCAGCAGCTTGTTCGGGGACCAATACGAGCAGTACTTC. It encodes CASSLFGDQYEQYF.

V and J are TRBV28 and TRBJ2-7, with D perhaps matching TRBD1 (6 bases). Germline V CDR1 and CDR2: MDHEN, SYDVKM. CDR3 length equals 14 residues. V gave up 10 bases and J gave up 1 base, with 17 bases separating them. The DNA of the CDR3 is TGTGCCACCCAACGAGGGGGACCTTCCTACGAGCAGTACTTC. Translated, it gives CATQRGGPSYEQYF.

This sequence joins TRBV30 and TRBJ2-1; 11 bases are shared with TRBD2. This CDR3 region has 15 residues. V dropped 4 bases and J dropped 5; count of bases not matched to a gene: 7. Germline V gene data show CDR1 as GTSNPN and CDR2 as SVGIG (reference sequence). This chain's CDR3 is CAWTRGTSGHNEQFF. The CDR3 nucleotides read TGTGCCTGGACGAGGGGGACTAGCGGCCACAATGAGCAGTTCTTC.

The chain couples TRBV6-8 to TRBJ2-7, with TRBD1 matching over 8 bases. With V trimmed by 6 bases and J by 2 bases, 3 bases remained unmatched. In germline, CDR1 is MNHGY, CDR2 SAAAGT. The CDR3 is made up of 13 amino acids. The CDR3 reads CASRSTGAYEQYF. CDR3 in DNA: TGTGCCAGCAGGTCGACAGGGGCCTACGAGCAGTACTTC.

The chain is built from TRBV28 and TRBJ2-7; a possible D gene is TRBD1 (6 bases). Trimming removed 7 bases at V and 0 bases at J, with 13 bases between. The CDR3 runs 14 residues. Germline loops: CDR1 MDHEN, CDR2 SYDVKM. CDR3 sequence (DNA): TGTGCCAGCACCCGGACAGCGAGCTCCTACGAGCAGTACTTC. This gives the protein CASTRTASSYEQYF.